The 19 T cell receptor beta chains below were found in one sample sequenced in a study of beta chain features in type 1 diabetes. Sequencing targeted expressed TCRB transcripts, as all isolated RNA had been reverse transcribed. Produced via immunoSEQ multiplex PCR; TCRdb's table is partial and in-frame only. The table has more than 300,000 clones, around a tenth seen once. The antigens of these receptors remain unknown. Study results and limitations: Among all four CD4+ subsets, Type 1 diabetes patients had TCRB CDR3s that were moderately but significantly shorter.

Sequencing was performed on central memory CD4+ T cells from blood. The source of these receptors is a man younger than 40 with type 1 diabetes.

The chain recombines TRBV30 with TRBJ1-1; no clear D. The CDR3 loop spans 14 amino acids. Trimming pared 3 bases from V and 11 bases from J, leaving 22 bases between. Germline V gene lookup returns CDR1 GTSNPN and CDR2 SVGIG (reference sequence). Here the CDR3 DNA reads TGTGCCTGGAGGGACGGGCCCCATACCGTCCACGCTTTCTTT. This sequence encodes CAWRDGPHTVHAFF. The full variable domain, with the rest looked up from reference TRBV30 and TRBJ1-1, is SQTIHQWPATLVQPVGSPLSLECTVEGTSNPNLYWYRQAAGRGLQLLFYSVGIGQISSEVPQNLSASRPQDRQFILSSKKLLLSDSGFYLCAWRDGPHTVHAFFGQGTRLTVV.

Worth noting for this clone: At one end the junction does not follow the germline gene, possibly because of a read error. V and J are TRBV14 and TRBJ2-7, with D unclear. Germline assignment: CDR1 SGHDN and CDR2 FVKESK. This CDR3 comprises 15 residues. The CDR3 loop reads CASSQVGHGPYGQYF. The DNA of the CDR3 is TGTGCCAGCAGCCAAGTCGGGCACGGCCCCTACGGGCAGTACTTC.

This clone was picked up a small number of times. The V gene is TRBV5-4, the J gene TRBJ2-1; TRBD2 aligns across 7 bases. CDR1 and CDR2 from the germline V gene are SGHNT and YYREEE (reference sequence). V lost 3 bases, J lost 8 bases, and 11 bases stayed unmatched. The CDR3 has 15 amino acids. CDR3 sequence (DNA): TGTGCCAGCAGCTCCCTGAGGTCGGGAGGCGATGAGCAGTTCTTC. This encodes CASSSLRSGGDEQFF.

The table lists this clone with many counts. The CDR3 spells CASSISGTHNEQFF. The CDR3 bases are TGTGCCAGCAGTATATCCGGGACTCACAATGAGCAGTTCTTC. The V call is TRBV28, the J call TRBJ2-1; a weak D match, TRBD2 (6 bases). CDR1 MDHEN and CDR2 SYDVKM come from the germline V gene. V lost 5 bases to trimming and J lost 5 bases, with 13 bases between them. The CDR3 length is 14 residues. Full variable domain (rest looked up from reference TRBV28 and TRBJ2-1): DVKVTQSSRYLVKRTGEKVFLECVQDMDHENMFWYRQDPGLGLRLIYFSYDVKMKEKGDIPEGYSVSREKKERFSLILESASTNQTSMYLCASSISGTHNEQFFGPGTRLTVL.

This clone has a handful of counts. The chain employs TRBV5-1 and TRBJ2-5; 9 bases fit TRBD2. Germline CDR1 and CDR2: SGHRS and YFSETQ. The CDR3 sequence is 13 residues long. The V and J ends lost 6 bases and 3 bases, in that order; junction bases with no gene match: 3. The CDR3 spells CASNAGGKETQYF. CDR3 nucleotide sequence: TGCGCCAGCAACGCGGGAGGGAAAGAGACCCAGTACTTC.

The J gene is TRBJ2-7, the V gene TRBV6-1; D is unresolved. V gave up 7 bases and J gave up 4 bases, with 20 bases separating them. This CDR3 spans 15 amino acids. Germline CDR1 MNHNS, CDR2 SASEGT. CDR3 sequence (DNA): TGTGCCAGCATTGTTCCACTGGGCAATACGTACGAGCAGTACTTC. Translated, it gives CASIVPLGNTYEQYF.

In this sample, this clone turned up a few times. J is TRBJ2-1 and V is TRBV7-9, with D unclear. The V end was cut by 2 bases, the J end by 2 bases, with 10 bases between. Germline CDR1 SEHNR, CDR2 FQNEAQ (reference sequence). The CDR3 has 15 residues. The DNA for the CDR3 is TGTGCCAGCAGCTTAATCAGGAGTACCTACAATGAGCAGTTCTTC. Translating it yields CASSLIRSTYNEQFF. Combining the CDR3 with reference TRBV7-9 and TRBJ2-1 gives the whole variable domain DTGVSQNPRHKITKRGQNVTFRCDPISEHNRLYWYRQTLGQGPEFLTYFQNEAQLEKSRLLSDRFSAERPKGSFSTLEIQRTEQGDSAMYLCASSLIRSTYNEQFFGPGTRLTVL.

This clone was picked up many times. The chain couples TRBV5-1 to TRBJ2-7, with D tentatively TRBD2 (5 bases). Germline loops: CDR1 SGHRS, CDR2 YFSETQ. The CDR3 is 14 amino acids. Trimming took off 3 bases at V and 0 bases at J, with 10 bases between the two ends. The CDR3 is CASSYRGSSYEQYF. DNA of the CDR3: TGCGCCAGCAGCTACCGGGGTAGCTCCTACGAGCAGTACTTC.

The CDR3 bases are TGTGCCAGCAGCGAGATTGGGACAGGCTACACTGAAGCTTTCTTT. It specifies CASSEIGTGYTEAFF. The chain carries TRBV13 and TRBJ1-1, with 8 bases matching TRBD1. The germline V gene encodes CDR1 PRHDT and CDR2 FYEKMQ (reference sequence). The CDR3 has 15 amino acids. The ends lost 5 bases at V and 3 bases at J; junction bases unmatched: 8.

V is TRBV2 and J is TRBJ2-7; 8 bases fit TRBD1. From germline, CDR1 is SNHLY and CDR2 FYNNEI. The CDR3 has 16 amino acids. Losses at the gene ends were 11 bases for V and 5 bases for J; bases not matched to a gene: 20. Here the CDR3 DNA reads TGTGCCCGACAGGGGCGGTCGCGTGTCCCTTCCAACGAGCAGTACTTC. Protein: CARQGRSRVPSNEQYF.

This sequence joins TRBV30 and TRBJ2-1, with D perhaps matching TRBD2 (6 bases). The germline gives CDR1 GTSNPN, CDR2 SVGIG (reference sequence). CDR3 length equals 13 residues. Trimming removed 0 bases at V and 6 bases at J, with 9 bases between. The CDR3 sequence: CAWSVMGGNEQFF. The CDR3 region has the DNA TGTGCCTGGAGTGTAATGGGGGGCAATGAGCAGTTCTTC.

V usage is TRBV11-2 and J usage is TRBJ2-1; D is unresolved. V shed 5 bases and J shed 5 bases, with 7 bases lying between them. Germline CDR1 is SGHAT and CDR2 is FQNNGV. The CDR3 is made up of 12 amino acids. The CDR3 DNA reads as TGTGCCAGCAGCCAGTGGGACAATGAGCAGTTCTTC. Residues: CASSQWDNEQFF.

This chain uses TRBV30 with TRBJ1-5; D is unclear. The germline V gene has CDR1 GTSNPN and CDR2 SVGIG (reference sequence). The V end was cut by 2 bases, the J end by 1 base, with 6 bases between. CDR3 length: 13 residues. CDR3 nucleotides: TGTGCCTGGAGTTTGGAGAGCAATCAGCCCCAGCATTTT. Residues: CAWSLESNQPQHF.

This clone came up a few times. The rearrangement uses TRBV25-1 and TRBJ2-2; D is uncertain. V was trimmed by 3 bases and J by 0 bases, leaving 11 bases between them. The CDR3 length is 16 residues. The V gene's germline CDR1 is MGHDK and CDR2 SYGVNS. CDR3: CASSEPGTANTGELFF. The CDR3 DNA is TGTGCCAGCAGTGAGCCCGGCACAGCGAACACCGGGGAGCTGTTTTTT.

The chain combines TRBV2 with TRBJ2-6, with unresolved D. Germline lookup yields CDR1 SNHLY and CDR2 FYNNEI. Trimming shortened V by 8 bases and J by 0 bases, and 14 bases separated the two germline ends. The CDR3 runs to 16 residues. The CDR3 DNA reads TGTGCCAGCGGCCGGACGCGGAGCTCTGGGGCCAACGTCCTGACTTTC. It translates to CASGRTRSSGANVLTF.

This clone was counted a few times. The gene calls are TRBV6-6 and TRBJ2-1, with 8 bases identical to TRBD2. V dropped 7 bases and J dropped 9; count of bases not matched to a gene: 8. CDR1 is MNHNY and CDR2 is SVGAGI in the germline V gene (reference sequence). The CDR3 spans 13 residues. CDR3 region: CASTVLAEGEQFF. The CDR3 DNA reads TGTGCCAGCACGGTACTAGCGGAGGGTGAGCAGTTCTTC.

This clone was observed a few times. Other nucleotide sequences from this sample produce the same CDR3. The rearrangement links TRBV5-4 to TRBJ2-5, with TRBD1 matching 10 bases. The germline V gene has CDR1 SGHNT and CDR2 YYREEE (reference sequence). The CDR3 length is 15 residues. Trimming at V came to 1 base and at J to 4 bases, leaving 4 bases not matched to a gene. Here the CDR3 reads CASSLRQGAGETQYF. CDR3 nucleotides: TGTGCCAGCAGCTTGCGACAGGGGGCCGGAGAGACCCAGTACTTC.

The J gene is TRBJ2-7, the V gene TRBV30; D might be TRBD1 or TRBD2, each matching 5 bases. Germline V lookup: CDR1 GTSNPN, CDR2 SVGIG (reference sequence). The CDR3 has 15 residues. V was clipped by 5 bases and J by 0 bases, with 17 bases between them. The CDR3 coding sequence is TGTGCCTGGGGGCGTAGGGACCGGAGCTCCTACGAGCAGTACTTC. Translating gives CAWGRRDRSSYEQYF.

V usage is TRBV10-3 and J usage is TRBJ2-5; TRBD1 is a possible D gene (6 bases). V was pared by 3 bases and J by 5 bases, with 13 bases between. This CDR3 comprises 14 residues. CDR1 ENHRY and CDR2 SYGVKD come from the germline V gene. CDR3 coding DNA: TGTGCCATCAGTGACCCGCAGGGGAAGGAGACCCAGTACTTC. It translates to CAISDPQGKETQYF.